The source of this T cell receptor beta chain is a study of Tregs in tolerant kidney transplant recipients. This CDR3 spans 15 amino acids. Germline V lookup: CDR1 SGHDN, CDR2 FVKESK. V shed 3 bases, J shed 3 bases, and the junction held 4 bases outside the gene matches. The method was immunoSEQ multiplex PCR; TCRdb's version includes in-frame clones alone and lacks a portion of them. The repertoire has fewer than 80,000 clones, 85% to 90% of them found once; the top ten carry approximately 0.39%. This TCR was sampled from a human donor who received a combined kidney and bone marrow transplant. Sample: CD4+ T cells from blood, taken before the transplant. The rearrangement joins TRBV14 to TRBJ2-3; 9 bases fit TRBD1. CDR3 DNA sequence: TGTGCCAGCAGCCATCTGGGACAGGGAACAGATACGCAGTATTTT. Its protein is CASSHLGQGTDTQYF.